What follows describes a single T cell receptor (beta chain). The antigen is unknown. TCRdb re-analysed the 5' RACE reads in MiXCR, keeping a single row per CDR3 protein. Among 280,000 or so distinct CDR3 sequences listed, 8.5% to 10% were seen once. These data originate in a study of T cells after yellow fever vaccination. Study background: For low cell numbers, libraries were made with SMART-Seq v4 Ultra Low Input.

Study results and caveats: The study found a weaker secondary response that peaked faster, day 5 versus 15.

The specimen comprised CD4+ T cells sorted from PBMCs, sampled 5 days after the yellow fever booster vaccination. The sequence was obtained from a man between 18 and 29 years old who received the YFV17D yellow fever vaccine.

The CDR3 spells CASSQQGFYEQYF. In DNA form, the CDR3 reads TGTGCCAGTAGTCAACAAGGGTTCTACGAGCAGTACTTC. This chain uses TRBV19 with TRBJ2-7; D is uncertain. The CDR3 runs to 13 residues. In germline, CDR1 is LNHDA, CDR2 SQIVND (reference sequence). V was cut by 5 bases and J by 3 bases, with 11 bases left in between.